This TCR beta chain was identified in a study of blood T cell repertoires in COVID-19. Study details: Some COVID-19 samples were acute and others convalescent; all came from the United States, Italy and Spain.

Study processing details: Using reference gene primer amplification, nucleated cell counts were estimated. Measured with immunoSEQ multiplex PCR; TCRdb has only the in-frame clones, and not every one. V, J and clone size derive from that table, while D and trimming were established from the DNA sequence. The profile shows more than 100,000 clones, about 90% of them singletons. Sequencing was carried out using peripheral blood. The sequence derives from a man aged 50-59 years with active COVID-19.

DNA for the CDR3: TGTGCCAGTAGTAAAGGACAGATCAATCAGCCCCAGCATTTT. Translated: CASSKGQINQPQHF. The genes are TRBV19 and TRBJ1-5; a weak D match, TRBD1 (6 bases). V lost 4 bases and J lost 3, with 10 bases in between. This CDR3 region has 14 residues. Germline CDR1 is LNHDA and CDR2 is SQIVND (reference sequence).